These T cell receptor beta chains were read from a single sample in a study of blood T cell repertoires in COVID-19. Profiling relied on immunoSEQ multiplex PCR, and the TCRdb table lists in-frame clones only, not all of them. The data show 200,000 to 300,000 clones, approximately 81% seen once. Sample: peripheral blood. The source is a man between 60 and 70 years old with acute or convalescent COVID-19. Both conserved end residues are part of each CDR3. The D gene is left open where the match is weak. Clone size appears in some rows only: once, few, many, or a class for an expanded clone.

cdr3_length clone_size j_call d_call v_call cdr3_nt cdr3_aa
15 - TRBJ2-1 TRBD2 TRBV7-9 TGTGCCAGCAGCTTAAGCGGGGGGGGCTGGAATGAGCAGTTCTTC CASSLSGGGWNEQFF
14 - TRBJ1-1 - TRBV7-9 TGTGCCAGCATACGGGGGAACACCAACACTGAAGCTTTCTTT CASIRGNTNTEAFF
16 - TRBJ2-3 - TRBV6-2/TRBV6-3 TGTGCCAGCAGTTACGGGCCGTCTTCACTCGGAGATACGCAGTATTTT CASSYGPSSLGDTQYF
14 - TRBJ1-1 - TRBV9 TGTGCCAGCAGCGTAGATACAATGAACACTGAAGCTTTCTTT CASSVDTMNTEAFF
14 - TRBJ1-4 - TRBV9 TGTGCCAGCAGCGTAGCGGGTCTCCGTGAAAAACTGTTTTTT CASSVAGLREKLFF
19 - TRBJ1-5 TRBD1 TRBV27 TGTGCCAGCAGTTTCCAACCGGGACAGGGGGCTGTTAGCAATCAGCCCCAGCATTTT CASSFQPGQGAVSNQPQHF
17 - TRBJ2-5 TRBD2 TRBV5-1 TGCGCCAGCAGCTACCGAAGGGCGGGAGGCTGGCAAGAGACCCAGTACTTC CASSYRRAGGWQETQYF
13 - TRBJ2-7 TRBD2 TRBV10-2 TGCGCCAGCAGACCGGGACTAGCCTACGAGCAGTACTTC CASRPGLAYEQYF
14 - TRBJ1-5 TRBD1 TRBV6-6 TGTGCCAGCAATGGCCAGGGGGTTTTTCAGCCCCAGCATTTT CASNGQGVFQPQHF
15 few TRBJ2-6 - TRBV27 TGTGCCAGCAGCCTAATCCTCCCTGGGGCCAACGTCCTGACTTTC CASSLILPGANVLTF
16 - TRBJ1-4 TRBD1 TRBV3-1/TRBV3-2 TGTGCCAGCAGCCAAGACCAGACAGGGGGCAGAGAAAAACTGTTTTTT CASSQDQTGGREKLFF
16 few TRBJ1-2 TRBD1 TRBV5-6 TGTGCCAGCAGCTCGGCATACAGGGGGCAAAGCTATGGCTACACCTTC CASSSAYRGQSYGYTF
18 few TRBJ2-3 TRBD1 TRBV11-2 TGTGCCAGCAGCTTCTGGGCCGCGCACAGGGGGCGCGCAGATACGCAGTATTTT CASSFWAAHRGRADTQYF
15 - TRBJ2-1 TRBD2 TRBV2 TGTGCCAGCATCCCCGGGACTAGCGGGACCAATGAGCAGTTCTTC CASIPGTSGTNEQFF
15 - TRBJ1-4 - TRBV7-2 TGTGCCAGCAGCTTAAAAACAGGGATTAATGAAAAACTGTTTTTT CASSLKTGINEKLFF
17 once TRBJ2-5 - TRBV7-2 TGTGCCAGCAGCTTAGCGCTAAGAGGGGGAGAAAGGGAGACCCAGTACTTC CASSLALRGGERETQYF
15 - TRBJ2-7 - TRBV2 TGTGCCAGCAGTGGCAACAGGGTTAGCTCCTACGAGCAGTACTTC CASSGNRVSSYEQYF
15 - TRBJ2-5 TRBD2 TRBV5-1 TGCGCCAGCAGCCAAGCGGCTAGCGGACAAGAGACCCAGTACTTC CASSQAASGQETQYF
14 few TRBJ2-7 - TRBV3-1/TRBV3-2 TGTGCCAGCAGCCAACTTCGGGGGATATACGAGCAGTACTTC CASSQLRGIYEQYF
18 - TRBJ2-1 TRBD2 TRBV27 TGTGCCAGCACCCGGGGTAGCGGGCAAGGGGAGGCCTACAATGAGCAGTTCTTC CASTRGSGQGEAYNEQFF
14 - TRBJ2-7 TRBD1 TRBV28 TGTGCCAGCAGTTTCGTAGGGGGCGTCTACGAGCAGTACTTC CASSFVGGVYEQYF
15 - TRBJ2-1 TRBD1 TRBV29-1 TGCAGCGTTGGACCACTCCCAGGGGGTATCGGTGAGCAGTTCTTC CSVGPLPGGIGEQFF
17 once TRBJ2-6 TRBD1 TRBV11-3 TGTGCCAGCGGTCCGGGACAGGGTCGAGCTGGGGCCAACGTCCTGACTTTC CASGPGQGRAGANVLTF
16 - TRBJ1-2 - TRBV6-1 TGTGCCAGCAGTGACCCCGGACTCCTCGAAAACTATGGCTACACCTTC CASSDPGLLENYGYTF
16 - TRBJ2-3 TRBD2 TRBV6-2/TRBV6-3 TGTGCCAGCAGTTACCCGATAGCGGGTGTTGCAGATACGCAGTATTTT CASSYPIAGVADTQYF
17 few TRBJ1-4 - TRBV10-3 TGTGCCACCTCGAGTGGCAGGCTCCTCTCCAGAAACGAAAAACTGTTTTTT CATSSGRLLSRNEKLFF
14 - TRBJ1-2 TRBD1 TRBV5-1 TGCGCCAGCAGCGTGGGACAGGGTCCCTATGGCTACACCTTC CASSVGQGPYGYTF
14 - TRBJ1-5 TRBD1 TRBV5-6 TGTGCCAGCAGCTTCGGACAGGGGGGGGAGCCCCAGCATTTT CASSFGQGGEPQHF
15 - TRBJ2-1 TRBD2 TRBV5-1 TGCGCCAGCAGCTTCCTAGCGGGAGTCGGTAATGAGCAGTTCTTC CASSFLAGVGNEQFF
13 - TRBJ2-7 - TRBV28 TGTGCCAGCAGTTTGGGGGGCTCCTACGAGCAGTACTTC CASSLGGSYEQYF
13 - TRBJ2-5 - TRBV5-1 TGCGCCAGCACGGTCGGGGTTGCGGAGACCCAGTACTTC CASTVGVAETQYF
13 - TRBJ1-4 TRBD1 TRBV7-2 TGTGCCAGCAGGCTAGGGGGCTGGGAAAAACTGTTTTTT CASRLGGWEKLFF
18 - TRBJ2-4 TRBD1 TRBV4-3 TGCGCCAGCAGCCAAGAGAAAGGGACAGGGCTGGACAAAAACATTCAGTACTTC CASSQEKGTGLDKNIQYF
13 once TRBJ1-2 - TRBV6-6 TGTGCCAGCAGTTACCGGGAGAACTATGGCTACACCTTC CASSYRENYGYTF
17 - TRBJ1-1 - TRBV18 TGTGCCAGCTCCCCACAAGGCGGGGGGGATCTGAACACTGAAGCTTTCTTT CASSPQGGGDLNTEAFF
14 - TRBJ1-4 - TRBV5-1 TGCGCCAGCAGCTTGGGAGCCCTTGCGGAAAAACTGTTTTTT CASSLGALAEKLFF
15 - TRBJ1-6 TRBD1 TRBV9 TGTGCCAGCAGCTCACGGACAGGCCCAACTTCACCCCTCCACTTT CASSSRTGPTSPLHF
11 - TRBJ2-3 - TRBV7-9 TGTGCCAACGAGGGTCCAGATACGCAGTATTTT CANEGPDTQYF
18 - TRBJ2-4 - TRBV6-2/TRBV6-3 TGTGCCAGCAGTTTGAGGGGAACAGGGACGATAGCCAAAAACATTCAGTACTTC CASSLRGTGTIAKNIQYF
15 - TRBJ2-3 TRBD1 TRBV18 TGTGCCAGCTCACCACCGGGACAGTATTCAGATACGCAGTATTTT CASSPPGQYSDTQYF
15 - TRBJ2-1 TRBD1 TRBV13 TGTGCCAGCAGCCTAAGGGGGGACAGGTACAATGAGCAGTTCTTC CASSLRGDRYNEQFF
14 - TRBJ2-5 TRBD2 TRBV5-1 TGCGCCAGCAGCTCTAGCGGGGGGCGGGAGACCCAGTACTTC CASSSSGGRETQYF
12 few TRBJ2-7 - TRBV5-1 TGCGCCAGCAAGGGGGACCCCTACGAGCAGTACTTC CASKGDPYEQYF
14 - TRBJ1-3 TRBD1 TRBV27 TGTGCCAGCAGTCCTCAGGGGGCGCGGAACACCATATATTTT CASSPQGARNTIYF
16 - TRBJ1-1 - TRBV18 TGTGCCAGCTCACGGGCCTCCGGGGGGCGGAACACTGAAGCTTTCTTT CASSRASGGRNTEAFF
13 - TRBJ2-7 TRBD2 TRBV27 TGTGCCAGCAGTTCAGGACTAGCCTACGAGCAGTACTTC CASSSGLAYEQYF
14 - TRBJ1-2 TRBD1 TRBV7-8 TGTGCCAGCAGCTTAGCAGGGGGCGACGGAGGCTACACCTTC CASSLAGGDGGYTF
16 once TRBJ2-7 TRBD1 TRBV5-1 TGCGCCAGCAGCTTGGTCTCCGGGACAGGGGCCTACGAGCAGTACTTC CASSLVSGTGAYEQYF
14 - TRBJ1-5 - TRBV27 TGTGCCAGCAGTCACCAGGGGAAGGATCAGCCCCAGCATTTT CASSHQGKDQPQHF
15 - TRBJ2-1 TRBD2 TRBV7-9 TGTGCCAGCAGCTTTTCCTGGGACTATGACAATGAGCAGTTCTTC CASSFSWDYDNEQFF
14 - TRBJ2-3 TRBD2 TRBV11-3 TGTGCCAGCAGCTTAGGACTAGCGGGAGTACAGCAGTATTTT CASSLGLAGVQQYF
17 - TRBJ1-5 - TRBV6-1 TGTGCCAGCAGTGGAAATGGAGGGACTGGGTACAATCAGCCCCAGCATTTT CASSGNGGTGYNQPQHF
12 - TRBJ2-1 - TRBV2 TGTGCCAGCAGCTACCCTAGCTATGAGCAGTTCTTC CASSYPSYEQFF
16 - TRBJ2-3 TRBD1 TRBV5-1 TGCGCCAGCAGCTTCGGACAGGGGGCTGAAAGAGATACGCAGTATTTT CASSFGQGAERDTQYF
16 - TRBJ2-1 TRBD2 TRBV9 TGTGCCAGCAGCGATCGACTAGCGGGGGCCTACAATGAGCAGTTCTTC CASSDRLAGAYNEQFF
15 - TRBJ2-3 TRBD2 TRBV2 TGTGCCAGCAGTGCATGGACTAGCGGCACAGATACGCAGTATTTT CASSAWTSGTDTQYF
11 - TRBJ2-1 - TRBV2 TGTGCCAGCAGAATAGTTGATGAGCAGTTCTTC CASRIVDEQFF